The rows below give T cell receptor beta chains drawn from one sample of a study of circulating tumor DNA in untreated peripheral T-cell lymphoma. The data were produced by immunoSEQ multiplex PCR, yet TCRdb's version contains in-frame clones alone and is incomplete. The table lists about 60 clones. The sequenced material came from cell-free DNA from blood serum. These receptors came from a human donor with peripheral T-cell lymphoma. The CDR3 runs from the conserved cysteine through the conserved F or W.

TRBV7-9 | CASSLAGGSYEQYF
TRBV5-1 | CASSPRTSSDEQFF
TRBV5-1 | CASKLTGEETQYF
TRBV7-1 | CASSWQIRGQSRANVLTF
TRBV5-4 | CASSLVLAGEETQYF
TRBV29-1 | CSGEEAGRDTQYF
TRBV20-1 | CSARSGGSYF
TRBV30 | CACYVRVITKRANVLTF
TRBV30 | CAWSPWGF
TRBV6-1 | CASSENGGVQPQHF
TRBV5-4 | CASSQQAIGANVLTF
TRBV6-6 | CASSYWDRGFEQYF
TRBV11-1 | CASSLAARNTGELFF
TRBV4-1 | CASSYTEPQSRANVLTF
TRBV10-3 | CAIRGNEKLFF
TRBV9 | CASSVGGSVGHNEQFF
TRBV7-6 | CASSLAGARETQYF
TRBV5-1 | CASRLRTSGSSGANVLTF
TRBV10-1 | CTLSGWTGELFF
TRBV19 | CASSGQSRANVLTF
TRBV7-8 | CASNRGSGETQYF
TRBV7-9 | CASSSEYYRDRGTQETQYF
TRBV2 | CASSEGWDTQYF
TRBV7-2 | CASSSYGLGYGYTF
TRBV2 | CASSEARDSGNTIYF
TRBV28 | CASSPLPGGAVTIYF